Reported below is one TCR beta chain. This clonotype was seen more than once but under ten times. Its binding antigen is unknown. Base qualities are missing; no much larger clone stands one base away. This sample was included in a study of CD8 T cells in ankylosing spondylitis (TCRdb year 2017). Regarding the research as a whole: To find TCR variants linked to disease, the study profiled T cell receptor beta repertoires in ankylosing spondylitis patients and healthy donors. Peripheral blood samples were taken, and synovial fluid was additionally collected from ankylosing spondylitis patients. The whole study cohort included 108 healthy donors and over 20 ankylosing spondylitis patients. Study-level results and caveats: According to the report, matched synovial fluid samples from ankylosing spondylitis patients were significantly enriched for the disease-linked clones. The disease-linked clones had a CD8+ phenotype and were found at relatively low frequencies in peripheral blood. Blood from ankylosing spondylitis patients appeared to be characterized by a TCR beta motif composed of under 10 highly homologous amino acid variants. Some TCR beta motif variants had previously been reported in synovial fluid and blood of reactive arthritis patients, which suggested common disease-initiation mechanisms.

V was cut back by 1 base and J by 7 bases, leaving a gap of 13 bases between them. CDR1 and CDR2 are read off the germline V gene (reference sequence) as LGHDT and YNNKEL. The CDR3 measures 14 amino acids from cysteine to phenylalanine. The read is trimmed to its CDR3 DNA, 42 bases read in frame from base 1. The instrument was an Illumina HiSeq 2500. Quantitative 5'-RACE with molecular barcodes was used to prepare TCR beta libraries. The study's processing was this. A new computational method based on a probabilistic model of VDJ rearrangement was used to identify disease-linked TCR variants. TCRdb cleaned the public reads at Q25 with fastp, built clones with MiXCR and kept in-frame beta chains. Each CDR3 protein appears once, grouped with its most common genes and DNA. TCRdb assigned the V and J calls; the authors' analysis was not used. Counted in this sample were roughly 440,000 distinct CDR3 sequences; roughly a sixth of them appeared once. The ten largest clones capture 1% of the sample.

The clonotype comes from a male donor with ankylosing spondylitis. The chain is made from TRBV3-1 and TRBJ1-2; a tentative D match to TRBD1 spans 6 bases. The sequenced material came from blood, either unsorted or a sorted T cell fraction (not recorded which). The CDR3 loop reads CASSQGKGGTGYTF. The DNA reads TGTGCCAGCAGCCAAGGGAAGGGGGGGACTGGCTACACCTTC. The CDR3 plus the reference TRBV3-1 and TRBJ1-2 genes for the other parts give the full variable domain: DTAVSQTPKYLVTQMGNDKSIKCEQNLGHDTMYWYKQDSKKFLKIMFSYNNKELIINETVPNRFSPKSPDKAHLNLHINSLELGDSAVYFCASSQGKGGTGYTFGSGTRLTVV.